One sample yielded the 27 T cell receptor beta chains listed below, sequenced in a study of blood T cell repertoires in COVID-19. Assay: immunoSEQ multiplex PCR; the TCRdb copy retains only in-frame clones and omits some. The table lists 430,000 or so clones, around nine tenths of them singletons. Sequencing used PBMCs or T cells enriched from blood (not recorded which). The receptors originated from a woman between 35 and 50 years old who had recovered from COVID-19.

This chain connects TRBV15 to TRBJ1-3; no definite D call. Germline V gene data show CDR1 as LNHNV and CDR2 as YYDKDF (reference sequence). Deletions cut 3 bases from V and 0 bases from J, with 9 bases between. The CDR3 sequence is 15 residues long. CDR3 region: CATSRVRDSGNTIYF. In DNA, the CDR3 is TGTGCCACCAGCAGGGTGAGGGACTCTGGAAACACCATATATTTT.

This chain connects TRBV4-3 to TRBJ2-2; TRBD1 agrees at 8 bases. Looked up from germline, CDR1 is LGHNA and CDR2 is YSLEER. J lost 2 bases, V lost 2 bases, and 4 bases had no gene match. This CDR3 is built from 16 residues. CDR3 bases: TGCGCCAGCAGCCAATCGGGACAGGTTAACACCGGGGAGCTGTTTTTT. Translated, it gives CASSQSGQVNTGELFF.

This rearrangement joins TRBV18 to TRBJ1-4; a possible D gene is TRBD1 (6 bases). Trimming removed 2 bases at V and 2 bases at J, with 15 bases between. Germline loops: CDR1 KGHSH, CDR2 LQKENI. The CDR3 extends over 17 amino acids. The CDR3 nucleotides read TGTGCCAGCTCACCAGGCACCGAGGGGGATACTAATGAAAAACTGTTTTTT. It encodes CASSPGTEGDTNEKLFF.

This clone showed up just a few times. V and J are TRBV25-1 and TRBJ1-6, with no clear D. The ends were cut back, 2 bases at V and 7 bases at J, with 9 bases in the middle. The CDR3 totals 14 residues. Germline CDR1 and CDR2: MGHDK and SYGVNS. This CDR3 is CASSELLMNSPLHF. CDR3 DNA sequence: TGTGCCAGCAGTGAACTCCTTATGAATTCACCCCTCCACTTT.

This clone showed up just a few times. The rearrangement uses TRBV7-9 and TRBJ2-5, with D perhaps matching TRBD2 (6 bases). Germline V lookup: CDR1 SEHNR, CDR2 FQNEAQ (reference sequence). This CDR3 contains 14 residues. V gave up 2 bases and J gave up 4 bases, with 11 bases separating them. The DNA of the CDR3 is TGTGCCAGCAGCTTAAGGAGGGATCGAGAGACCCAGTACTTC. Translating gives CASSLRRDRETQYF. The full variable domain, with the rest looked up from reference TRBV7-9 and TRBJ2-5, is DTGVSQNPRHKITKRGQNVTFRCDPISEHNRLYWYRQTLGQGPEFLTYFQNEAQLEKSRLLSDRFSAERPKGSFSTLEIQRTEQGDSAMYLCASSLRRDRETQYFGPGTRLLVL.

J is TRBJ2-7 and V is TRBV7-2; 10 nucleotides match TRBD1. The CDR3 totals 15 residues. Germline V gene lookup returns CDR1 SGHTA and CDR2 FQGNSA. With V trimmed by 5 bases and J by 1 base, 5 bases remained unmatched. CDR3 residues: CASSQDRGFSYEQYF. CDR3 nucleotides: TGTGCCAGCAGCCAGGACAGGGGGTTTTCCTACGAGCAGTACTTC.

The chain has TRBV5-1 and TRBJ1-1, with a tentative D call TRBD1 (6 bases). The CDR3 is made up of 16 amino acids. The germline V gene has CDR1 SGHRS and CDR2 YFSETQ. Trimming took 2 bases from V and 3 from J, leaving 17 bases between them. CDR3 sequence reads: CASSFLTRGPDTEAFF. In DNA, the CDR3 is TGCGCCAGCAGCTTTTTAACCAGGGGCCCAGACACTGAAGCTTTCTTT. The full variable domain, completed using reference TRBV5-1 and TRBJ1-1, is KAGVTQTPRYLIKTRGQQVTLSCSPISGHRSVSWYQQTPGQGLQFLFEYFSETQRNKGNFPGRFSGRQFSNSRSEMNVSTLELGDSALYLCASSFLTRGPDTEAFFGQGTRLTVV.

This chain's CDR3 is CSGLQGSNYEQYF. The CDR3 DNA sequence: TGCAGCGGTCTACAGGGGTCAAACTACGAGCAGTACTTC. The V and J genes are TRBV29-1 and TRBJ2-7, with 7 bases that match TRBD1. The CDR3 sequence is 13 residues long. V was pared by 7 bases and J by 3 bases, with 9 bases of the junction left unmatched. Germline assignment: CDR1 SQVTM and CDR2 ANQGSEA.

CDR3 loop: CASSLGLRFTEAFF. In DNA form, the CDR3 reads TGTGCCAGCAGTTTAGGTCTCAGATTTACTGAAGCTTTCTTT. The rearrangement links TRBV27 to TRBJ1-1, with D unresolved. CDR1 and CDR2 (germline): MNHEY, SMNVEV (reference sequence). The CDR3 length is 14 residues. The ends were cut back, 2 bases at V and 5 bases at J, with 12 bases in the middle.

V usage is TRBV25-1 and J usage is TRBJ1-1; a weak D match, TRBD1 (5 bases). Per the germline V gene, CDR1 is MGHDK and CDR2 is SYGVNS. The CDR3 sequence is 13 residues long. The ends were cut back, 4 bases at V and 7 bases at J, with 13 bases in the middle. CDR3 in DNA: TGTGCCAGCAGTGTAGACAGACTTAATGAAGCTTTCTTT. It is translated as CASSVDRLNEAFF.

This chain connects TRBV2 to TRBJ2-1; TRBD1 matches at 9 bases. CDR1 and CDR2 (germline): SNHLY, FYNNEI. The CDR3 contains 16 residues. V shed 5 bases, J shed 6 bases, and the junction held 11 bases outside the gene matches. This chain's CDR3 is CASSKTTGGASNEQFF. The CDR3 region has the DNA TGTGCCAGCAGTAAGACAACAGGGGGCGCGAGCAATGAGCAGTTCTTC.

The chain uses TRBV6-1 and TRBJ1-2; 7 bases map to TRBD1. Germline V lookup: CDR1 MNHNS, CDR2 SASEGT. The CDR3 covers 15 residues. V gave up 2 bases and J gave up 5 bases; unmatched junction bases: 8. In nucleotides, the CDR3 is TGTGCCAGCAGTGAATCAGACAGGGTCCCATATGGCTACACCTTC. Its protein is CASSESDRVPYGYTF.

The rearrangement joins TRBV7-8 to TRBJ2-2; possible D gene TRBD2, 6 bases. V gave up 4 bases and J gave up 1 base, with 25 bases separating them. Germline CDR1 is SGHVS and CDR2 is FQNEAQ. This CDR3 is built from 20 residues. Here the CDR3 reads CASSSDPGLPPTVNTGELFF. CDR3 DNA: TGTGCCAGCAGCTCCGACCCGGGACTCCCGCCCACGGTGAACACCGGGGAGCTGTTTTTT.

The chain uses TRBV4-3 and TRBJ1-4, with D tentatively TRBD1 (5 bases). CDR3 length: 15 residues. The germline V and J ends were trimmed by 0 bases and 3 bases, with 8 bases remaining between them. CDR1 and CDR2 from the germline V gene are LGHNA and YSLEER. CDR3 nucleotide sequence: TGCGCCAGCAGCCAAGATATGACAGCTAATGAAAAACTGTTTTTT. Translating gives CASSQDMTANEKLFF.

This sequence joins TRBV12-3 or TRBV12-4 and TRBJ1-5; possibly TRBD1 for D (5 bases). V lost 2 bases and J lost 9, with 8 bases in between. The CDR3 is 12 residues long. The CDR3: CASSLTQGPQHF. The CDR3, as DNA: TGTGCCAGCAGTTTAACTCAGGGGCCCCAGCATTTT.

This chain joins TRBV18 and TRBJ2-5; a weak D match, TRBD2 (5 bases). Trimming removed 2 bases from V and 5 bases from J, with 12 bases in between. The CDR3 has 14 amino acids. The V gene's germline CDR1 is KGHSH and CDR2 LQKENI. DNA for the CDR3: TGTGCCAGCTCACCAGGGAGTTCTCGGGAGACCCAGTACTTC. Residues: CASSPGSSRETQYF.

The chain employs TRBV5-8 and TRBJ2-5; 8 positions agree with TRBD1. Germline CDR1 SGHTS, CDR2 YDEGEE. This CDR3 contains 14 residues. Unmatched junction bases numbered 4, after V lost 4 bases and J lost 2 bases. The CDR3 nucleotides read TGTGCCAGCAGCCCAGGACAGGGACAAGAGACCCAGTACTTC. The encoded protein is CASSPGQGQETQYF. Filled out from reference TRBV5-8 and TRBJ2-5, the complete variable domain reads EAGVTQSPTHLIKTRGQQATLRCSPISGHTSVYWYQQALGLGLQFLLWYDEGEERNRGNFPPRFSGRQFPNYSSELNVNALELEDSALYLCASSPGQGQETQYFGPGTRLLVL.

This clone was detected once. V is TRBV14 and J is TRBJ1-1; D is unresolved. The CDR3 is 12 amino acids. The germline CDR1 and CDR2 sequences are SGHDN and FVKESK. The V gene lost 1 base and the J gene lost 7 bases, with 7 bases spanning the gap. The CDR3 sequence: CASSQARIEAFF. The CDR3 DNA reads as TGTGCCAGCAGCCAAGCGCGGATTGAAGCTTTCTTT.

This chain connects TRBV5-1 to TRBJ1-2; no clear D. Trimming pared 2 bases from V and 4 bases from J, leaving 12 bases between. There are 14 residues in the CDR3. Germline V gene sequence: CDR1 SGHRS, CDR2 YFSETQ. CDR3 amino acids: CASSLGPESYGYTF. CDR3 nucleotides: TGCGCCAGCAGCTTAGGTCCGGAGTCCTATGGCTACACCTTC.

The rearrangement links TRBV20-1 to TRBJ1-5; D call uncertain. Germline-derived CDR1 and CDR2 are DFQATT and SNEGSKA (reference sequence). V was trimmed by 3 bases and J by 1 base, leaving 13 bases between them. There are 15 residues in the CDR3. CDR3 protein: CSASYGGMSNQPQHF. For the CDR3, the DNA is TGCAGTGCTAGTTATGGCGGGATGAGCAATCAGCCCCAGCATTTT.

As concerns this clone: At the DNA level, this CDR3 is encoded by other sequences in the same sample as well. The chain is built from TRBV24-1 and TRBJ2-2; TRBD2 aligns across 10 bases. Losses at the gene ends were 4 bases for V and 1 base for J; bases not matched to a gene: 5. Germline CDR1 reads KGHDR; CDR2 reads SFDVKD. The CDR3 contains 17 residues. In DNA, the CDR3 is TGTGCCACCAGTGACCCCCCTAGCGGGAGGAACACCGGGGAGCTGTTTTTT. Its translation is CATSDPPSGRNTGELFF.

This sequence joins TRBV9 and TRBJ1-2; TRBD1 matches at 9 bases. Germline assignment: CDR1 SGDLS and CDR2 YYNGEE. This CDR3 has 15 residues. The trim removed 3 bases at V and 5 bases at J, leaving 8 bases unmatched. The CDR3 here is CASSAGTGKIYGYTF. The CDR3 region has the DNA TGTGCCAGCAGCGCCGGGACAGGGAAGATTTATGGCTACACCTTC. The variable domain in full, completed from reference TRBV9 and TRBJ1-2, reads DSGVTQTPKHLITATGQRVTLRCSPRSGDLSVYWYQQSLDQGLQFLIQYYNGEERAKGNILERFSAQQFPDLHSELNLSSLELGDSALYFCASSAGTGKIYGYTFGSGTRLTVV.

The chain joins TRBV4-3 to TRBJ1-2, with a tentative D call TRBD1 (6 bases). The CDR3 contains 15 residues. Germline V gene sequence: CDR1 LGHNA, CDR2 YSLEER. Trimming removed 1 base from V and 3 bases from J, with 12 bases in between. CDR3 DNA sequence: TGCGCCAGCAGCCAAGTCCTAGGGGGTGACTATGGCTACACCTTC. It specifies CASSQVLGGDYGYTF.

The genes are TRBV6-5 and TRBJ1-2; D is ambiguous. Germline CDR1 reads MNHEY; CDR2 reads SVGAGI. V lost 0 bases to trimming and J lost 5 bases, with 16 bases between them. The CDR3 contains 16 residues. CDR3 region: CASSYSGVAGGYGYTF. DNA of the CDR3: TGTGCCAGCAGTTACTCGGGCGTAGCAGGAGGATATGGCTACACCTTC.

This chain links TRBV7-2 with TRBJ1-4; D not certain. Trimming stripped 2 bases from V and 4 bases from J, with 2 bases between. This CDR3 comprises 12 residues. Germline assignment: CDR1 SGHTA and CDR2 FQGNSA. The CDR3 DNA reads TGTGCCAGCAGCTTACGTAATGAAAAACTGTTTTTT. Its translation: CASSLRNEKLFF.

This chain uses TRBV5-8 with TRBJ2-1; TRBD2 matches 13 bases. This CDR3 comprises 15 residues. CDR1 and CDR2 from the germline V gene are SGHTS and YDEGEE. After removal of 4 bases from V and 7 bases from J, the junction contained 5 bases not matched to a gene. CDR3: CASSIPGLAGNEQFF. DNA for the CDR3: TGTGCCAGCAGCATCCCGGGACTAGCGGGAAATGAGCAGTTCTTC.

The CDR3 sequence is CASGRTGRTYNEQFF. The DNA for the CDR3 is TGTGCCAGCGGAAGGACAGGGCGCACCTACAATGAGCAGTTCTTC. The chain uses TRBV28 and TRBJ2-1, with 8 positions matching TRBD1. The germline CDR1 and CDR2 sequences are MDHEN and SYDVKM. V lost 8 bases and J lost 2; bases outside the gene matches: 8. This CDR3 spans 15 amino acids.